The present T cell receptor (beta chain) was sequenced within a study of cytomegalovirus exposure and HLA in healthy donors. Assay: immunoSEQ multiplex PCR; the TCRdb copy retains only in-frame clones and omits some. Here the sample spans roughly 350,000 clones, roughly 88% being singletons. The study, taken as a whole, reports: Subsequent analysis of the 100 to 150 validation repertoires found a tendency for first-cohort TCR clusters to co-occur. Both high specificity and high sensitivity reportedly marked the classifier's diagnosis of cytomegalovirus status.

CDR1 is SGHNT, CDR2 YENEEA, per germline. The CDR3 covers 15 residues. With V trimmed by 5 bases and J by 2 bases, 7 bases remained unmatched. Remarks on this clone: The target antigen is unknown.

The donors belonged to the 120-subject validation cohort, separate from the roughly 700-subject first cohort. V and J are TRBV11-3 and TRBJ2-7, with 9 nucleotides matching TRBD1. Material: PBMCs. The TCR comes from a woman aged 18 to 35 in good health and CMV-seronegative. CDR3 loop: CASSPGTGRTYEQYF. CDR3 in DNA: TGTGCCAGCAGCCCCGGGACAGGGCGCACCTACGAGCAGTACTTC. Full variable domain (outside the CDR3, taken from reference TRBV11-3 and TRBJ2-7): EAGVVQSPRYKIIEKKQPVAFWCNPISGHNTLYWYLQNLGQGPELLIRYENEEAVDDSQLPKDRFSAERLKGVDSTLKIQPAELGDSAVYLCASSPGTGRTYEQYFGPGTRLTVT.